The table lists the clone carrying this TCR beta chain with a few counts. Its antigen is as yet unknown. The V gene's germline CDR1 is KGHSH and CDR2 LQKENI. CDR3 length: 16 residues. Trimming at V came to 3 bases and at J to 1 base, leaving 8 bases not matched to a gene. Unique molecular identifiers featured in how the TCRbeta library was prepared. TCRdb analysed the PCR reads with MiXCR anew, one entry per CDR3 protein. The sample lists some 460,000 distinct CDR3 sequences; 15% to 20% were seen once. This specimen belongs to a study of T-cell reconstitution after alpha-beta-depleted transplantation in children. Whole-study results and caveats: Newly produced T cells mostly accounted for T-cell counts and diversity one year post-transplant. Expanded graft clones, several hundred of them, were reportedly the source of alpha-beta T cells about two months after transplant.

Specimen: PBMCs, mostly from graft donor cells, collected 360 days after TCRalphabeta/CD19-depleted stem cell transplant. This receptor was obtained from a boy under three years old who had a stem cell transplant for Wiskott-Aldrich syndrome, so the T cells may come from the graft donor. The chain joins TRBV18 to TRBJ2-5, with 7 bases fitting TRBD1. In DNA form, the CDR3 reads TGTGCCAGCTCACCGAGCGGTGGGACAGCCCAAGAGACCCAGTACTTC. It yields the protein CASSPSGGTAQETQYF. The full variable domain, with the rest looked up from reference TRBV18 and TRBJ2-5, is NAGVMQNPRHLVRRRGQEARLRCSPMKGHSHVYWYRQLPEEGLKFMVYLQKENIIDESGMPKERFSAEFPKEGPSILRIQQVVRGDSAAYFCASSPSGGTAQETQYFGPGTRLLVL.